The clone carrying this T cell receptor (beta chain) has a count of ten or more. These data are taken from a study of T-cell reconstitution after alpha-beta-depleted transplantation in children. Researchers prepared the TCRbeta library using unique molecular identifiers, the study reports. In TCRdb, the PCR reads were re-called with MiXCR into one record per CDR3 protein. The sample contains approximately 340,000 distinct CDR3 sequences, 10% to 13% of which appear only once. Trimming left V 0 bases short and J 0 bases short, with 9 bases between. The CDR3 runs 15 residues. Looked up from germline, CDR1 is SGHRS and CDR2 is YFSETQ.

This specimen was PBMCs from the stem cell graft donor, taken from the stem cell graft. This chain joins TRBV5-1 and TRBJ1-1; tentative D call: TRBD1 (6 bases). The receptor's source is a human donor who donated a stem cell graft to a child with acute lymphoblastic leukemia. In DNA, the CDR3 is TGCGCCAGCAGCTTGGGGACAGAGATGAACACTGAAGCTTTCTTT. It translates to CASSLGTEMNTEAFF.